This T cell receptor beta chain was sequenced for a study of molecular identifiers for immune sequencing clone quantification. Each CDR3 protein is one row after TCRdb ran MiXCR on the PCR reads. The sample has about 70,000 distinct CDR3 sequences; less than 20% are singletons. With 10%, 30% or 50% of RNA, about 20,000 to 1,100,000 naive CD8 T cells were sequenced. This clonotype was counted ten times or more. The antigen is not known. Study findings and constraints: Spiked Jurkat TCR RNA originating from one cell could reportedly be identified amid some 920,000 naive cells.

The sequenced material came from naive CD8+ T cells from blood, with Jurkat cell RNA spiked in. The subset denotes: FACS-sorted CD8+CD4-CCR7+CD45RA+ naive T cells. The receptor was derived from a human donor in good health. Some libraries in this study had Jurkat cell RNA spiked in.

CDR3 protein: CASSQVGYSVEQFF. CDR3 DNA: TGTGCCAGCAGCCAAGTAGGATATAGCGTCGAGCAGTTCTTC. The V call is TRBV3-1, the J call TRBJ2-1; D may be TRBD2 (5 bases). This CDR3 has 14 amino acids. CDR1 is LGHDT, CDR2 YNNKEL, per germline (reference sequence). Trimming removed 1 base from V and 10 bases from J, with 14 bases in between.